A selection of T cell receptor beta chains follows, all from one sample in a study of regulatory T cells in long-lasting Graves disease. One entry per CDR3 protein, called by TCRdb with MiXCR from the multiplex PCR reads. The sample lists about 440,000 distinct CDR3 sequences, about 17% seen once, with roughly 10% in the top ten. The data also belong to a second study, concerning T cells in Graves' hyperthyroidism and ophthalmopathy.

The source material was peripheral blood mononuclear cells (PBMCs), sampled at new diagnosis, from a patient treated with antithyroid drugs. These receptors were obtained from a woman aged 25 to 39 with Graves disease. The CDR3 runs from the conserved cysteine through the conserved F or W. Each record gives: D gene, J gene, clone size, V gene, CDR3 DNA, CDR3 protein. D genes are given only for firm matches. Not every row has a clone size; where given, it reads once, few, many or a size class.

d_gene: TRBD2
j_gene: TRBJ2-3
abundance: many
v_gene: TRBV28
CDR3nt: TGTGCCAGCAGCTTATTAGGAGCGGGAGGAACCGGATGGCCTAGCACAGATACGCAGTATTTT
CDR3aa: CASSLLGAGGTGWPSTDTQYF

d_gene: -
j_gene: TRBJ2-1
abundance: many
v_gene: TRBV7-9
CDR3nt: TGTGCCAGCAGCTCTCCTAGGGGAGCACCTGAGCAGTTCTTC
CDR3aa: CASSSPRGAPEQFF

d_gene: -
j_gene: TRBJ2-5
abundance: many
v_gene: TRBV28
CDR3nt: TGTGCCAGCAGTTTGGACGACGAGACCCAGTACTTC
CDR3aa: CASSLDDETQYF

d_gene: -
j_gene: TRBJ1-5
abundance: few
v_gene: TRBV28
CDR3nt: TGTGCCAGCAGGACTTCGTTGGGAGCGGATAGCAATCAGCCCCAGCATTTT
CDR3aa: CASRTSLGADSNQPQHF

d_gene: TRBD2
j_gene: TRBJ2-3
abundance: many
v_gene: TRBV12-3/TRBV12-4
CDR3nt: TGTGCCAGCAGTCAAGACCTGTTGCGGGAGGCCCGGGGCCTCACAGATACGCAGTATTTT
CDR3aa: CASSQDLLREARGLTDTQYF

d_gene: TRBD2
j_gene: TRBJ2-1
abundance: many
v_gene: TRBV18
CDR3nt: TGTGCCAGCTCACCACTGAGCGGGAGGGCCAACAATGAGCAGTTCTTC
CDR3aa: CASSPLSGRANNEQFF

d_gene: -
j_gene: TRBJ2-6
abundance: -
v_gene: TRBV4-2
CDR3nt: TGTGCCAGCAGCCAAGTCGGCTCCATCGGGGCCAACGTCCTGACTTTC
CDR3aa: CASSQVGSIGANVLTF

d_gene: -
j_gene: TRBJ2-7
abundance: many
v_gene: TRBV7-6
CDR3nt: TGTGCCAGCAGCTTATTGGGGGCACGGCTCCCCTCCGAGCAGTACTTC
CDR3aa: CASSLLGARLPSEQYF

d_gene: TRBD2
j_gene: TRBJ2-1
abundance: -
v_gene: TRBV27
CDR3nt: TGTGCCAGCAGTTTAGGGACTAGCCGCTCCAATGAGCAGTTCTTC
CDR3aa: CASSLGTSRSNEQFF

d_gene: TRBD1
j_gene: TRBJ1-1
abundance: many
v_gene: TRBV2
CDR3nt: TGTGCCAGCAGTCCGGGACAGGCTGGAGCTTTCTTT
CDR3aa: CASSPGQAGAFF

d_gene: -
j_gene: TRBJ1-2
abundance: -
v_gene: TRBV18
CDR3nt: TGTGCCAGCTCACCATACGGCTATGGCTACACCTTC
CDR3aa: CASSPYGYGYTF

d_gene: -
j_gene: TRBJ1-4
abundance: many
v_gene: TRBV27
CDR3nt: TGTGCCAGCAGTTTGACAAGGGCCATAGAAAAACTGTTTTTT
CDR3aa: CASSLTRAIEKLFF

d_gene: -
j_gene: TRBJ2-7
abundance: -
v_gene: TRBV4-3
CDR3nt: TGCGCCAGCAGCCAAGATAGGGGCAATTGGGGCGAGCAGTACTTC
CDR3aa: CASSQDRGNWGEQYF

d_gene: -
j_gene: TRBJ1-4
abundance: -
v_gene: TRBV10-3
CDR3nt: TGTGCCATCAGTGAGGCGGGGGGGGAAAAACTGTTTTTT
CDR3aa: CAISEAGGEKLFF

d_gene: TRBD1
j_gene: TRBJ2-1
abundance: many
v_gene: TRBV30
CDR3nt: TGTGCCTGGAGTGCCCCAGGGGGCATGTACAATGAGCAGTTCTTC
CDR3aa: CAWSAPGGMYNEQFF

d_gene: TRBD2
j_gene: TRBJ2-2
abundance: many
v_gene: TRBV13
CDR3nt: TGTGCCAGCAGCTGGGGAAGCGGGGTAAACACCGGGGAGCTGTTTTTT
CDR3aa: CASSWGSGVNTGELFF

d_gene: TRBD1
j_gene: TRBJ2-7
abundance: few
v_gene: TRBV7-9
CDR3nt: TGTGCCAGCAGCTTAGAAGGAGGGACAGGGGGTCCCTACGAGCAGTACTTC
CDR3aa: CASSLEGGTGGPYEQYF

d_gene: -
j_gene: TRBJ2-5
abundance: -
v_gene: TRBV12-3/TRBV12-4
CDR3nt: TGTGCCAGCAGTTACAGGGCGATTGAGACCCAGTACTTC
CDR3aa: CASSYRAIETQYF

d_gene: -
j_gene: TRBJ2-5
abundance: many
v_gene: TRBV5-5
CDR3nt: TGTGCCAGCAGCGTATACAGGGAAGAGACCCAGTACTTC
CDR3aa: CASSVYREETQYF

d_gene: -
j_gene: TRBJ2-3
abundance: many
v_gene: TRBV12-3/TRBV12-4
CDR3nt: TGTGCCAGCATGTCATCCCGAAGTAGGACAGATACGCAGTATTTT
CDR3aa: CASMSSRSRTDTQYF

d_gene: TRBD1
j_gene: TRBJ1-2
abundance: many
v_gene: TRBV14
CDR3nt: TGTGCCAGCAGCCAAGATATGCAGGGGGACTATGGCTACACCTTC
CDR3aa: CASSQDMQGDYGYTF

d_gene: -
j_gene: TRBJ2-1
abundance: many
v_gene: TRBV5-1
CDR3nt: TGCGCCAGCAGCTTGGAGGCGACAGAGCAGTTCTTC
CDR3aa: CASSLEATEQFF

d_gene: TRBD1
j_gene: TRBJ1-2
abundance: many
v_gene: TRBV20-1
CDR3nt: TGCAGTGCTAGGGCTTACTTTACAGGGGCGCGGAACTATGGCTACACCTTC
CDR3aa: CSARAYFTGARNYGYTF

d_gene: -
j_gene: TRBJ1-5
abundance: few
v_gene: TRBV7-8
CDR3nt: TGTGCCAGCAGCCGTCTCGGGGCAAATAATCAGCCCCAGCATTTT
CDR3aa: CASSRLGANNQPQHF

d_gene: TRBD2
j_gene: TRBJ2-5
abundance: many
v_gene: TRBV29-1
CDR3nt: TGCAGCGGGAGACTAGCGGGAGACCCGGAGACCCAGTACTTC
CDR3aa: CSGRLAGDPETQYF

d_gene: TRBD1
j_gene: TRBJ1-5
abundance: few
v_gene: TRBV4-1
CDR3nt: TGCGCCAGCAGCCAAGGGGCGGACAGGAATCAGCCCCAGCATTTT
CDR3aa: CASSQGADRNQPQHF

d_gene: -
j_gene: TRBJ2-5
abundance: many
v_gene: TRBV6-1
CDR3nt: TGTGCCAGCAGTCCCGAGGGCCTCGGGGAGACCCAGTACTTC
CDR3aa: CASSPEGLGETQYF

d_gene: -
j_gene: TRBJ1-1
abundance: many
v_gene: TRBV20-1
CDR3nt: TGCAGTGCTAGCCTCCTGGGTACGGGAGCAAACACTGAAGCTTTCTTT
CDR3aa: CSASLLGTGANTEAFF

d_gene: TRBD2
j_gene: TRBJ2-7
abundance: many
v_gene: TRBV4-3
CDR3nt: TGCGCCAGCAGCCAAGGGCTAGGACTAGCGGAGAGTTCCTACGAGCAGTACTTC
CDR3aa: CASSQGLGLAESSYEQYF

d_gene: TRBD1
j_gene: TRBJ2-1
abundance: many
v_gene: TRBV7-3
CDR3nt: TGTGCCAGCAGCTTAAGCCCAGGGGGCACTGGCGATGAGCAGTTCTTC
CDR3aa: CASSLSPGGTGDEQFF

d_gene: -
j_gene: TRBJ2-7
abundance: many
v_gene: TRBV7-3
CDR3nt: TGTGCCAGCAGCTCCCACGCCGGGAGCTCCTACGAGCAGTACTTC
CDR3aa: CASSSHAGSSYEQYF

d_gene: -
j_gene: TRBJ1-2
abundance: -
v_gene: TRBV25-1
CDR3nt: TGTGCCAGCAGTGAATTCCGAGGGGGGCTAAGCTATGGCTACACCTTC
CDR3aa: CASSEFRGGLSYGYTF

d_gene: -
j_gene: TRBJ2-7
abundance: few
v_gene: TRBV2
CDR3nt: TGTGCCAGCAGAGACGCTGGTTCGTACGAGCAGTACTTC
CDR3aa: CASRDAGSYEQYF

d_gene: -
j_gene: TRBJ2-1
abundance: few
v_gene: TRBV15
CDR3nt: TGTGCCACCAGCAGAGAGGGGAGGTCCTACAATGAGCAGTTCTTC
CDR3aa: CATSREGRSYNEQFF

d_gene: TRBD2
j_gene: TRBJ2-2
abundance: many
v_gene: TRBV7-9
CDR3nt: TGTGCCAGCAGCCTCCAGACTAGCGGATTAAACACCGGGGAGCTGTTTTTT
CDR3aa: CASSLQTSGLNTGELFF

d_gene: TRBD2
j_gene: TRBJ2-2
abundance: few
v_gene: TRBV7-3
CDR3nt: TGTGCCAGCAGCCAGACTAGCGGAGGGGGGATTGCCGGGGAGCTGTTTTTT
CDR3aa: CASSQTSGGGIAGELFF

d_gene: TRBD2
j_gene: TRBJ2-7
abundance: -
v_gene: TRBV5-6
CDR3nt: TGTGCCAGCAGCACTGAAGGACTAGCGGGACGCGAGCAGTACTTC
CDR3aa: CASSTEGLAGREQYF

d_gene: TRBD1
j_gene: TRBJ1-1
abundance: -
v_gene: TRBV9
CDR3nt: TGTGCCAGCAGCGGGGGGGACAGCCACACTGAAGCTTTCTTT
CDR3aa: CASSGGDSHTEAFF

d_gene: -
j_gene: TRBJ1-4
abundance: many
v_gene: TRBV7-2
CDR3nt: TGTGCCAGCAGCCCCGGCGGGGGGGAGGTACCTAATGAAAAACTGTTTTTT
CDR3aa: CASSPGGGEVPNEKLFF

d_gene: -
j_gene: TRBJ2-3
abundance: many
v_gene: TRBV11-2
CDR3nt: TGTGCCGTCAGCTTCGATCTTCGGCTGACAGATACGCAGTATTTT
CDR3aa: CAVSFDLRLTDTQYF

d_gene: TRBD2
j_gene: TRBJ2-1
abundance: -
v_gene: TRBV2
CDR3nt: TGTGCCAGCAGTGAGTCTAGCGGGAGGTCTGGTGAGCAGTTCTTC
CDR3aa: CASSESSGRSGEQFF